This TCR beta chain was sequenced during a study of shared clonotypes between healthy human individuals. Healthy and HIV-negative, the adult donors had no recent acute infections or vaccinations. General study points: Rarefaction gave evidence that sorted-subset sequencing remained incomplete despite large depth.

The assay was immunoSEQ multiplex PCR, and TCRdb's table has in-frame clones only and misses some. The sample lists approximately 2.5 million clones; just over 90% were seen once. The CDR3 has 12 residues. V lost 2 bases and J lost 9, with 9 bases in between. The V gene's germline CDR1 is ENHRY and CDR2 SYGVKD. Comment on this clone: The antigen remains undetermined.

Sequenced input: naive CD4+ T cells sorted from blood. The subset was: CD45RA+ positively selected. The chain combines TRBV10-3 with TRBJ2-3; no reliable D call. The sequence was collected from a man between 18 and 29 years old in good health. CDR3 loop: CAISEMDRTQYF. The CDR3 nucleotides read TGTGCCATCAGTGAGATGGATCGCACGCAGTATTTT.